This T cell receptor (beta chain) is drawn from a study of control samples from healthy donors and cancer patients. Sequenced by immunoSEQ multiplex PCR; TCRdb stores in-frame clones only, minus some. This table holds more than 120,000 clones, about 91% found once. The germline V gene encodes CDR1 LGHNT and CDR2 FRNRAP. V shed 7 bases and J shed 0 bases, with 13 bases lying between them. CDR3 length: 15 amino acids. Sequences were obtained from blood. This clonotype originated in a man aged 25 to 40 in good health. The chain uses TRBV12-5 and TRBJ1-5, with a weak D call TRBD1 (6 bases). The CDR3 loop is CASAQTGNSNQPQHF. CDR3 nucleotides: TGTGCTAGTGCCCAGACAGGCAATAGCAATCAGCCCCAGCATTTT. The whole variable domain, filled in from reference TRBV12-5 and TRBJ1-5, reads DARVTQTPRHKVTEMGQEVTMRCQPILGHNTVFWYRQTMMQGLELLAYFRNRAPLDDSGMPKDRFSAEMPDATLATLKIQPSEPRDSAVYFCASAQTGNSNQPQHFGDGTRLSIL.